A single sample gave rise to the 28 T cell receptor beta chains below, sequenced in a study of blood T cell repertoires in COVID-19. TCRdb keeps only in-frame clones here, not all; method: immunoSEQ multiplex PCR. The sample carries about 43,000 clones, 87% recorded once. Sequencing was done on a sample of peripheral blood. These receptors were obtained from a man between 40 and 49 years old with COVID-19, enrolled during active disease.

This chain uses TRBV28 with TRBJ2-3; perhaps TRBD2 as D (5 bases). Deletions cut 1 base from V and 3 bases from J, with 8 bases between. CDR1 and CDR2 (germline): MDHEN, SYDVKM. This CDR3 spans 14 amino acids. The CDR3: CASSLSGITDTQYF. The CDR3 DNA sequence: TGTGCCAGCAGTTTATCCGGGATAACAGATACGCAGTATTTT.

This clone is a singleton in its sample. This chain connects TRBV28 to TRBJ1-3, with 7 nucleotides matching TRBD1. This CDR3 region has 15 residues. V trimming: 5 bases; J trimming: 6 bases; junction bases outside the gene matches: 10. Germline V CDR1 and CDR2: MDHEN, SYDVKM. The CDR3 protein is CASSPRQGTANTIYF. CDR3 nucleotides: TGTGCCAGCAGTCCAAGACAGGGTACTGCAAACACCATATATTTT.

V usage is TRBV7-9 and J usage is TRBJ1-4; unclear D gene. Germline CDR1 is SEHNR and CDR2 is FQNEAQ (reference sequence). V lost 4 bases to trimming and J lost 12 bases, with 15 bases between them. The CDR3 sequence is 13 residues long. Written as DNA, the CDR3 is TGTGCCAGCAGCTATAGGACGGGAAGGGAACTGTTTTTT. Protein product: CASSYRTGRELFF.

This chain links TRBV5-4 with TRBJ2-2; 7 bases align to TRBD2. The J segment lost 0 bases and the V segment lost 3 bases, leaving 8 bases of the junction unmatched. The CDR3 covers 17 residues. From germline, CDR1 is SGHNT and CDR2 YYREEE (reference sequence). In DNA, the CDR3 is TGTGCCAGCAGCTCCTTACTAGCGACGACGAACACCGGGGAGCTGTTTTTT. Translation gives CASSSLLATTNTGELFF. Using reference TRBV5-4 and TRBJ2-2 for the parts outside the CDR3, the full variable domain is ETGVTQSPTHLIKTRGQQVTLRCSSQSGHNTVSWYQQALGQGPQFIFQYYREEENGRGNFPPRFSGLQFPNYSSELNVNALELDDSALYLCASSSLLATTNTGELFFGEGSRLTVL.

This clone was recorded a few times. The rearrangement uses TRBV5-1 and TRBJ2-7, with 7 bases fitting TRBD2. Germline CDR1 is SGHRS and CDR2 is YFSETQ. Trimming cost V 4 bases and J 0 bases; bases outside gene matches: 7. This CDR3 comprises 15 residues. Written as DNA, the CDR3 is TGCGCCAGCAGCGATTTCGGGAGGAGCTCCTACGAGCAGTACTTC. This encodes CASSDFGRSSYEQYF. The complete variable domain, with remaining parts taken from reference TRBV5-1 and TRBJ2-7, reads KAGVTQTPRYLIKTRGQQVTLSCSPISGHRSVSWYQQTPGQGLQFLFEYFSETQRNKGNFPGRFSGRQFSNSRSEMNVSTLELGDSALYLCASSDFGRSSYEQYFGPGTRLTVT.

V usage is TRBV6-6 and J usage is TRBJ1-3; the match to TRBD1 covers 8 bases. V gave up 7 bases and J gave up 6 bases; unmatched junction bases: 11. The CDR3 is 15 residues long. Germline V gene lookup returns CDR1 MNHNY and CDR2 SVGAGI (reference sequence). CDR3 in amino acids: CASTVNPRGPNTIYF. CDR3 DNA sequence: TGTGCCAGCACCGTTAATCCCAGGGGGCCAAACACCATATATTTT.

The V and J genes are TRBV10-2 and TRBJ1-3; D remains unclear. Germline CDR1 is WSHSY and CDR2 is SAAADI. The CDR3 is 13 residues long. Trimming removed 6 bases at V and 3 bases at J, with 9 bases between. CDR3 DNA: TGCGCCAGCAGAGGAGGTGGTGGAAACACCATATATTTT. Translated, it gives CASRGGGGNTIYF.

The V call is TRBV5-1, the J call TRBJ2-3; TRBD2 matches 13 bases. The CDR3 contains 17 residues. Germline V gene data show CDR1 as SGHRS and CDR2 as YFSETQ. The V and J ends lost 3 bases and 2 bases, in that order; junction bases with no gene match: 6. CDR3 sequence reads: CASSSGLAGPTTDTQYF. CDR3 in DNA: TGCGCCAGCAGCTCGGGACTAGCGGGGCCGACCACAGATACGCAGTATTTT.

V is TRBV19 and J is TRBJ1-3; D unresolved. Germline CDR1 is LNHDA and CDR2 is SQIVND (reference sequence). Trimming pared 3 bases from V and 0 bases from J, leaving 9 bases between. The CDR3 is 15 residues long. The CDR3 region is CASSIALVSGNTIYF. As DNA, the CDR3 is TGTGCCAGTAGTATCGCCTTAGTCTCTGGAAACACCATATATTTT.

The chain combines TRBV12-1 with TRBJ1-2; no check of the table's D call, TRBD1, against the DNA was made. TRBV12-1 is flagged as a pseudogene. The CDR3 length is 17 residues. The CDR3 DNA reads as TGTGCCAGCAGCACGTCGACAGAGGACCGCTTTAACTATGGCTACACCTTC. This encodes CASSTSTEDRFNYGYTF.

The chain employs TRBV7-8 and TRBJ2-3; 7 bases map to TRBD2. The CDR3 is 16 amino acids. V shed 5 bases, J shed 2 bases, and the junction held 10 bases outside the gene matches. The germline V gene encodes CDR1 SGHVS and CDR2 FQNEAQ. The chain's CDR3 is CASSPLTSLNTDTQYF. CDR3 in DNA: TGTGCCAGCAGCCCCCTGACTAGCCTCAACACAGATACGCAGTATTTT.

The chain employs TRBV7-9 and TRBJ2-2; D gene ambiguous. CDR3 length: 12 amino acids. Germline loops: CDR1 SEHNR, CDR2 FQNEAQ (reference sequence). Trimming took 3 bases from V and 6 from J, leaving 5 bases between them. The CDR3 spells CASSFLSGELFF. The DNA for the CDR3 is TGTGCCAGCAGCTTTTTATCCGGGGAGCTGTTTTTT.

The chain employs TRBV27 and TRBJ2-1; 9 nucleotides align to TRBD2. The junction had 6 bases not matched to a gene; V was cut back by 5 bases and J by 1 base. Germline V lookup: CDR1 MNHEY, CDR2 SMNVEV (reference sequence). CDR3 length equals 16 residues. The CDR3 here is CASSPHSGSSYNEQFF. CDR3 in DNA: TGTGCCAGCAGTCCCCATAGCGGGAGTTCCTACAATGAGCAGTTCTTC.

The V gene is TRBV20-1, the J gene TRBJ2-5; D gene unclear. V lost 2 bases and J lost 10, with 11 bases in between. Germline V gives CDR1 DFQATT, CDR2 SNEGSKA (reference sequence). The CDR3 runs to 11 residues. The CDR3 loop reads CSARPLQDQYF. The CDR3 region has the DNA TGCAGTGCTAGACCACTACAAGACCAGTACTTC.

The V call is TRBV28, the J call TRBJ1-6; D gene uncertain. V gave up 3 bases and J gave up 7 bases, with 10 bases separating them. The germline V gene encodes CDR1 MDHEN and CDR2 SYDVKM. The CDR3 loop spans 14 amino acids. CDR3 amino acids: CASSFGRQNSPLHF. Here the CDR3 DNA reads TGTGCCAGCAGTTTTGGGAGGCAGAATTCACCCCTCCACTTT.

V is TRBV3-1 (or the pseudogene TRBV3-2) and J is TRBJ1-2; D is uncertain. Trimming removed 1 base at V and 4 bases at J, with 7 bases between. The CDR3 is made up of 13 amino acids. The germline V gene has CDR1 LGHDT and CDR2 YNNKEL (reference sequence). In nucleotides, the CDR3 is TGTGCCAGCAGCCAAGGTCACATCTATGGCTACACCTTC. Translated, it gives CASSQGHIYGYTF.

The chain is built from TRBV5-1 and TRBJ1-1; TRBD1 might be the D (5 bases). Germline lookup yields CDR1 SGHRS and CDR2 YFSETQ. V lost 0 bases and J 7 bases, leaving 13 bases between the germline ends. This CDR3 contains 14 residues. The DNA of the CDR3 is TGCGCCAGCAGCTTGGAATCTGGGACTAATGAAGCTTTCTTT. Translating it yields CASSLESGTNEAFF.

CDR3 residues: CASSKDRVQEQFF. As DNA, the CDR3 is TGTGCCAGCAGCAAGGACAGGGTACAGGAGCAGTTCTTC. The J gene is TRBJ2-1, the V gene TRBV5-5; 8 bases match TRBD1. V shed 4 bases, J shed 10 bases, and the junction held 7 bases outside the gene matches. The CDR3 spans 13 residues. From germline, CDR1 is SGHKS and CDR2 YYEKEE (reference sequence).

This chain joins TRBV5-6 and TRBJ1-2; 7 positions agree with TRBD1. There are 16 residues in the CDR3. Germline trimming cut 3 bases from V and 4 bases from J; bases unmatched to any gene: 12. CDR1 and CDR2 (germline): SGHDT, YYEEEE. The CDR3 sequence: CASSSIRDSVTYGYTF. In DNA form, the CDR3 reads TGTGCCAGCAGCTCGATCCGGGACAGTGTCACCTATGGCTACACCTTC.

The V gene is TRBV7-8, the J gene TRBJ2-3, with a weak D call TRBD2 (6 bases). V lost 4 bases, J lost 2 bases, and 19 bases lay in between. Germline V gives CDR1 SGHVS, CDR2 FQNEAQ. The CDR3 extends over 17 amino acids. CDR3 DNA: TGTGCCAGCAGCTCCCTAGCCGGCGGGGCAACCACAGATACGCAGTATTTT. The encoded protein is CASSSLAGGATTDTQYF.

The chain is built from TRBV7-8 and TRBJ1-2, with a tentative D call TRBD1 (5 bases). Trimming left V 4 bases short and J 0 bases short, with 15 bases between. The CDR3 covers 16 residues. Germline V gives CDR1 SGHVS, CDR2 FQNEAQ. As DNA, the CDR3 is TGTGCCAGCAGCTACCGGGGGGGGACTACTAACTATGGCTACACCTTC. Amino acids: CASSYRGGTTNYGYTF.

The chain couples TRBV15 to TRBJ2-7, with TRBD1 matching over 8 bases. Germline V gene sequence: CDR1 LNHNV, CDR2 YYDKDF (reference sequence). This CDR3 comprises 13 residues. J gave up 6 bases and V 3 bases, and 4 bases lay outside the gene matches. CDR3 sequence (DNA): TGTGCCACCAGCAGGTTCAGGGGGCTCGAGCAGTACTTC. Translated: CATSRFRGLEQYF.

This sequence joins TRBV4-1 and TRBJ1-5; D unresolved. From germline, CDR1 is MGHRA and CDR2 YSYEKL. The CDR3 has 15 residues. The ends were cut back, 0 bases at V and 7 bases at J, with 13 bases in the middle. The CDR3 is CASSQEGGVGQPQHF. CDR3 DNA: TGCGCCAGCAGCCAAGAAGGCGGGGTCGGGCAGCCCCAGCATTTT.

The chain recombines TRBV5-8 with TRBJ2-1; possible D gene TRBD2, 6 bases. Trimming stripped 0 bases from V and 6 bases from J, with 13 bases between. Germline CDR1 and CDR2: SGHTS and YDEGEE. The CDR3 runs 15 residues. The CDR3 sequence is CASSLVGRSGNEQFF. The CDR3 bases are TGTGCCAGCAGCTTGGTCGGGAGATCGGGCAATGAGCAGTTCTTC.

The V call is TRBV5-8, the J call TRBJ1-6, with 7 positions matching TRBD1. Unmatched junction bases numbered 4, after V lost 0 bases and J lost 7 bases. From germline, CDR1 is SGHTS and CDR2 YDEGEE. CDR3 length equals 15 residues. The CDR3 loop is CASSLAGTVNSPLHF. As DNA, the CDR3 is TGTGCCAGCAGCTTGGCGGGGACAGTGAATTCACCCCTCCACTTT.

The chain links TRBV9 to TRBJ1-2; no clear D. The germline V gene has CDR1 SGDLS and CDR2 YYNGEE. V gave up 0 bases and J gave up 6 bases, with 12 bases separating them. The CDR3 is 14 residues long. As DNA, the CDR3 is TGTGCCAGCAGCGTAGTGGGGTTCGGGAATGGCTACACCTTC. Protein sequence: CASSVVGFGNGYTF.

This sequence joins TRBV5-8 and TRBJ2-7, with TRBD1 matching 8 bases. Germline CDR1 and CDR2: SGHTS and YDEGEE. The CDR3 spans 14 residues. Trimming at V came to 0 bases and at J to 2 bases, leaving 1 base not matched to a gene. The CDR3 loop is CASSLGTGTYEQYF. In DNA, the CDR3 is TGTGCCAGCAGCTTGGGGACAGGGACCTACGAGCAGTACTTC.

The sample holds a few counts of this clone. The rearrangement uses TRBV3-1 (or the pseudogene TRBV3-2) and TRBJ2-2; TRBD1 is a possible D gene (6 bases). Germline values: CDR1 LGHDT, CDR2 YNNKEL (reference sequence). Trimming took off 1 base at V and 6 bases at J, with 12 bases between the two ends. The CDR3 has 15 residues. Here the CDR3 reads CASSQVPQGSGELFF. The DNA for the CDR3 is TGTGCCAGCAGCCAAGTCCCGCAGGGGTCCGGGGAGCTGTTTTTT.